Below are 10 T cell receptor beta chains sequenced from a single sample in a study of blood T cell repertoires in COVID-19. TCRdb keeps only in-frame clones here, not all; method: immunoSEQ multiplex PCR. The top ten hold approximately 2% of the sample, which has roughly 250,000 clones, 70% to 90% seen once. Sequencing was carried out using PBMCs or T cells enriched from blood (not recorded which). These receptor sequences come from a woman aged 45-60 years who had recovered from COVID-19.

V gene TRBV11-2 combines with J gene TRBJ2-1; D is uncertain. Trimming removed 1 base at V and 4 bases at J, with 11 bases between. Germline-derived CDR1 and CDR2 are SGHAT and FQNNGV. This CDR3 has 15 residues. In DNA form, the CDR3 reads TGTGCCAGCAGCTTAGTGGCACGGAGATACAATGAGCAGTTCTTC. Protein: CASSLVARRYNEQFF.

V usage is TRBV28 and J usage is TRBJ2-7; D gene uncertain. The CDR3 extends over 12 amino acids. V shed 7 bases and J shed 5 bases, with 12 bases lying between them. Per germline, CDR1 MDHEN and CDR2 SYDVKM. DNA for the CDR3: TGTGCCAGCACCGATCGGGTGAACGAGCAGTACTTC. Translating it yields CASTDRVNEQYF.

The chain has TRBV28 and TRBJ1-1, with 10 bases aligning to TRBD1. The CDR3 sequence is 15 residues long. V gave up 7 bases and J gave up 0 bases; unmatched junction bases: 5. The germline V gene has CDR1 MDHEN and CDR2 SYDVKM. CDR3 DNA sequence: TGTGCCAGCAACGGACAGGGGGAGGTGAACACTGAAGCTTTCTTT. Amino acid sequence: CASNGQGEVNTEAFF.

CDR3 sequence: CASSLSVSSTDTQYF. The DNA for the CDR3 is TGCGCCAGCAGCCTTAGCGTATCTAGCACAGATACGCAGTATTTT. The gene calls are TRBV5-1 and TRBJ2-3; D is possibly TRBD2 (5 bases). The V gene's germline CDR1 is SGHRS and CDR2 YFSETQ. CDR3 length: 15 residues. Trimming left V 4 bases short and J 0 bases short, with 12 bases between.

This clone occurred once. The rearrangement uses TRBV19 and TRBJ1-1; D possibly corresponds to TRBD1 (5 bases). Germline values: CDR1 LNHDA, CDR2 SQIVND (reference sequence). V lost 9 bases and J 3 bases, leaving 17 bases between the germline ends. The CDR3 length is 14 residues. The CDR3 is CASQWGGGDTEAFF. The CDR3 DNA is TGTGCCAGCCAATGGGGCGGTGGGGACACTGAAGCTTTCTTT.

This clone showed up just a few times. Other DNA sequences in the sample encode the same CDR3. The chain employs TRBV29-1 and TRBJ2-5; maybe TRBD1 (5 bases). The V end was cut by 2 bases, the J end by 4 bases, with 8 bases between. Germline CDR1 SQVTM, CDR2 ANQGSEA. CDR3 length: 12 residues. This CDR3 reads CSVEQGGETQYF. CDR3 coding DNA: TGCAGCGTTGAACAGGGTGGAGAGACCCAGTACTTC.

The chain employs TRBV2 and TRBJ1-6; 10 bases are shared with TRBD1. The length of the CDR3 is 15 residues. Germline V gene data show CDR1 as SNHLY and CDR2 as FYNNEI. V trimming: 6 bases; J trimming: 10 bases; junction bases outside the gene matches: 9. CDR3 bases: TGTGCCAGCAGAGCTAGGACAGGGGGAGACTCACCCCTCCACTTT. This translates into CASRARTGGDSPLHF.

The genes are TRBV28 and TRBJ2-5; 10 nucleotides line up with TRBD1. The germline CDR1 and CDR2 sequences are MDHEN and SYDVKM. Trimming took 4 bases from V and 1 from J; bases not matched to a gene: 9. The CDR3 loop spans 17 amino acids. CDR3 nucleotide sequence: TGTGCCAGCAGTTCTCCCGGGACAGGGGCGATCCAAGAGACCCAGTACTTC. Its protein is CASSSPGTGAIQETQYF.

This clone was observed once. The chain has TRBV15 and TRBJ2-1; 7 bases fit TRBD1. The junction had 15 bases not matched to a gene; V was cut back by 0 bases and J by 7 bases. The CDR3 loop spans 18 amino acids. Germline V gene sequence: CDR1 LNHNV, CDR2 YYDKDF (reference sequence). The CDR3 loop is CATSRDRRTLQGLNEQFF. The DNA for the CDR3 is TGTGCCACCAGCAGAGATCGCAGGACTTTACAGGGGCTTAATGAGCAGTTCTTC. Drawing the rest from reference TRBV15 and TRBJ2-1, the complete variable domain is DAMVIQNPRYQVTQFGKPVTLSCSQTLNHNVMYWYQQKSSQAPKLLFHYYDKDFNNEADTPDNFQSRRPNTSFCFLDIRSPGLGDTAMYLCATSRDRRTLQGLNEQFFGPGTRLTVL.

This chain uses TRBV24-1 with TRBJ1-2, with D perhaps TRBD1 (5 bases). This CDR3 contains 14 residues. Trimming left V 0 bases short and J 5 bases short, with 9 bases between. Per germline, CDR1 KGHDR and CDR2 SFDVKD. In DNA, the CDR3 is TGTGCCACCAGTGATTTGCAAACAGGTTATGGCTACACCTTC. This sequence encodes CATSDLQTGYGYTF.